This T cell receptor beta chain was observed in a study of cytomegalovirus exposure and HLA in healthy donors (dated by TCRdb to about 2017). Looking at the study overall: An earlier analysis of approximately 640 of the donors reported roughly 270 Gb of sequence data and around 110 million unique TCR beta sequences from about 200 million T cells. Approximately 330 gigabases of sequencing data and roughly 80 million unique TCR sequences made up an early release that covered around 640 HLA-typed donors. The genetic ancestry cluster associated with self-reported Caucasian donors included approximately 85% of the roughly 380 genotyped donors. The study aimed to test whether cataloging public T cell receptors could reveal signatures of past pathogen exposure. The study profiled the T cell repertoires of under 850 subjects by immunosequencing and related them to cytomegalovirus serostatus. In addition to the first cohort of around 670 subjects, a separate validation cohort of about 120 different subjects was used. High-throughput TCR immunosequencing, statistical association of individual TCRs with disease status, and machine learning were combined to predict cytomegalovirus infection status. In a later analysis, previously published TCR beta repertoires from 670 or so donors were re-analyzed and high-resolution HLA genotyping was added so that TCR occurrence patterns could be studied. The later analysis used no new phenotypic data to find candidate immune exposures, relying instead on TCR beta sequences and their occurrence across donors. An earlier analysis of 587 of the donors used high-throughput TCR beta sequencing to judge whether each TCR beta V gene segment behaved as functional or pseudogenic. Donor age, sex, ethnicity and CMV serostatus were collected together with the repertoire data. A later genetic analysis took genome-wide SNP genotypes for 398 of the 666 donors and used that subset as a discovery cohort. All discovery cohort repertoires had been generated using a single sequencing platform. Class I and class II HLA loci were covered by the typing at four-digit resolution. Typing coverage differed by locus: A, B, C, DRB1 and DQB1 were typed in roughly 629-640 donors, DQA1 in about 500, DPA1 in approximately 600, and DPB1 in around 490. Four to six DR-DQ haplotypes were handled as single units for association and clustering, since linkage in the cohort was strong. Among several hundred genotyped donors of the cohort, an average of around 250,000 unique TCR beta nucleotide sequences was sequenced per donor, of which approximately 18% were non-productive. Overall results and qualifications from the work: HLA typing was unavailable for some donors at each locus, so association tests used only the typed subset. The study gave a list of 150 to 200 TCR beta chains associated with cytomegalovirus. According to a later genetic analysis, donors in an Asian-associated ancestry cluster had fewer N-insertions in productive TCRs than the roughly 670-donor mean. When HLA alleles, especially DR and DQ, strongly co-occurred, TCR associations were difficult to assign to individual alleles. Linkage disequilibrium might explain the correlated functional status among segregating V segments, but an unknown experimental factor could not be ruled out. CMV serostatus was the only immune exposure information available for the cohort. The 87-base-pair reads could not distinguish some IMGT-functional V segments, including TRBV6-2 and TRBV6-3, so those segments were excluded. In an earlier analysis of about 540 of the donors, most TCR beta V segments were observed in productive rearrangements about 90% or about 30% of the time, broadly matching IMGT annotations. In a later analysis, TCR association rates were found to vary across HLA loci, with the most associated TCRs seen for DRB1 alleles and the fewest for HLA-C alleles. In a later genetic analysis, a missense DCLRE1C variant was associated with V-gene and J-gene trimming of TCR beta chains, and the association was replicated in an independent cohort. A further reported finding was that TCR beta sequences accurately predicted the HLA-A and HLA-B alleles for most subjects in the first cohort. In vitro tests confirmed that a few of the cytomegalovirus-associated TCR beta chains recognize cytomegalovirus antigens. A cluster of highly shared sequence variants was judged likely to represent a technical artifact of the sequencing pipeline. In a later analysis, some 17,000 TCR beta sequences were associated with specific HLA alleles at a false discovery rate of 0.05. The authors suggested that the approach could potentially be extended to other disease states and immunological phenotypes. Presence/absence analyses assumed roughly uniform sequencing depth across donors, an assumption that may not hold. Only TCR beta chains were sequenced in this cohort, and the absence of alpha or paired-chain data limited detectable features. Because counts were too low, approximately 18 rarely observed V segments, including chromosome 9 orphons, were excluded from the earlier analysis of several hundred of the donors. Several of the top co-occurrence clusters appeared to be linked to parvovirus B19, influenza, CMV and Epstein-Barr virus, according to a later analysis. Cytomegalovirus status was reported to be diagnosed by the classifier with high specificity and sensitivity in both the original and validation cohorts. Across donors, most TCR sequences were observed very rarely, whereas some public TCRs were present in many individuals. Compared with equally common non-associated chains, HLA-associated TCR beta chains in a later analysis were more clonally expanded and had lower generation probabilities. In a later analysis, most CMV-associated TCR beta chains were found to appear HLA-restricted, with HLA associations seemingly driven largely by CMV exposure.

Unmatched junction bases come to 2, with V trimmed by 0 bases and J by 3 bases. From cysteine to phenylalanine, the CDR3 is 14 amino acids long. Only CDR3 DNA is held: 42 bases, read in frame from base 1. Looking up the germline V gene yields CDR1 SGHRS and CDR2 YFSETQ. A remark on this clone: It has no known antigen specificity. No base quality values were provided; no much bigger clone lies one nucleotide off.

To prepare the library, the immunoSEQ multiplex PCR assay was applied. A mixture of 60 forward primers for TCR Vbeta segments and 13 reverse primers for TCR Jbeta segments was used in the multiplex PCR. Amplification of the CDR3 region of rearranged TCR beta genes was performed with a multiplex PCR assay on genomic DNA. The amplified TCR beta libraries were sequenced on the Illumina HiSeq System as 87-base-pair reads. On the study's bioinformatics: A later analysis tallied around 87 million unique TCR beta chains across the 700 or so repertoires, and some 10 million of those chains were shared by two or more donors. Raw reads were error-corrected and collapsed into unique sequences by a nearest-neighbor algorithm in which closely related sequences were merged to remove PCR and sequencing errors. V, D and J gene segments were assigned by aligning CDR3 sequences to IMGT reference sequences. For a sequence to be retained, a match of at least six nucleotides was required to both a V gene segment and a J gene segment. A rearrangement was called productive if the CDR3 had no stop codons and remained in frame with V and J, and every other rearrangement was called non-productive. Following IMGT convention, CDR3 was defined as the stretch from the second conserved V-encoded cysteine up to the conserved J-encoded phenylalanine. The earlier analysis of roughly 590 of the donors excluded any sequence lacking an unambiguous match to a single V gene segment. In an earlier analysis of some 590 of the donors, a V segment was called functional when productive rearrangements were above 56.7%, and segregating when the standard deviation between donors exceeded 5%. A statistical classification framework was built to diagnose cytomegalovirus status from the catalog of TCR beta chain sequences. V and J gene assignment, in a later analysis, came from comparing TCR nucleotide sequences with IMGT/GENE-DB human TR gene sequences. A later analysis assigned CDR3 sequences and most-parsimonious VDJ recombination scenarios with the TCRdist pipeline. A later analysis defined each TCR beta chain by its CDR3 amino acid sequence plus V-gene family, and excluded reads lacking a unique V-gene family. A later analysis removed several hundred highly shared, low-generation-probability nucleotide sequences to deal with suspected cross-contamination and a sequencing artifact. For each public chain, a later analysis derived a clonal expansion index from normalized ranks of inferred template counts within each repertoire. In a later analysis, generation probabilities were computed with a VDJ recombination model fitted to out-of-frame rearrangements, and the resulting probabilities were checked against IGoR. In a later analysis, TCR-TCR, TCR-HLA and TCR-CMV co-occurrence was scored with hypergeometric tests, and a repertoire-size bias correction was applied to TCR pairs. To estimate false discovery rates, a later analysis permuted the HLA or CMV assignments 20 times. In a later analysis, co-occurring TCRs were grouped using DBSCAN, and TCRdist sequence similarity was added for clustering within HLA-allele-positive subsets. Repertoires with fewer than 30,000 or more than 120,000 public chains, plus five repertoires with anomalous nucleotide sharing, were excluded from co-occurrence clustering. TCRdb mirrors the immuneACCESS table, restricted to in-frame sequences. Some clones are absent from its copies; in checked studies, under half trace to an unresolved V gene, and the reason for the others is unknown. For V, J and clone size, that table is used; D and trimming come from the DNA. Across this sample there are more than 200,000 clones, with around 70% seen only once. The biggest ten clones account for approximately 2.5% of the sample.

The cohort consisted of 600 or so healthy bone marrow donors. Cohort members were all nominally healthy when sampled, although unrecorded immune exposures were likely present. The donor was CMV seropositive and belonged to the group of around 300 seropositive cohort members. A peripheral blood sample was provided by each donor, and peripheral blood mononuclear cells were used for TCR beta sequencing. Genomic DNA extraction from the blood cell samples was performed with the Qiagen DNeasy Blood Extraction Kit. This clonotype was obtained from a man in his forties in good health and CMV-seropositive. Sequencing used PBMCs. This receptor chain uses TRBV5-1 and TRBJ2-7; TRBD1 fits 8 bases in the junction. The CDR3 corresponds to CASSLVQGGYEQYF. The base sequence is TGCGCCAGCAGCTTGGTACAGGGGGGCTACGAGCAGTACTTC.